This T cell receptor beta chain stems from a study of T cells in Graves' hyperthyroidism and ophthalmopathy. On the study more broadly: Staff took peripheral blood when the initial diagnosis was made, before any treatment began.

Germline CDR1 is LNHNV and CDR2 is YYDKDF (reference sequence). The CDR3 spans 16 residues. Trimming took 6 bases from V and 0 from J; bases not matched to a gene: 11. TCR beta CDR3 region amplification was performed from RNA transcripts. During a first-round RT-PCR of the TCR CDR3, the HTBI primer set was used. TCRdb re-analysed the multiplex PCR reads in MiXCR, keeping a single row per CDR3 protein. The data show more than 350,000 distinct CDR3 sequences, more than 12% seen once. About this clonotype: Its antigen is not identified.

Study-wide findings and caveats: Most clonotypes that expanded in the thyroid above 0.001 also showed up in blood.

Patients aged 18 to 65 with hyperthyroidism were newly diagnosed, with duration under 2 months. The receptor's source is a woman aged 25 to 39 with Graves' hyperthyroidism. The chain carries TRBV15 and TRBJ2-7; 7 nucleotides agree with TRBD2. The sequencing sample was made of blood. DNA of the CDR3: TGTGCCACCAGAAGTCCGAGGGAGGGAGCCTCCTACGAGCAGTACTTC. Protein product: CATRSPREGASYEQYF.